This TCR beta chain was observed in a study of blood T cell repertoires in COVID-19. In the study overall: The United States, Italy and Spain were the sources of the acute and convalescent COVID-19 samples. In each case, the material was cDNA or gDNA derived from T cells, B-cell-depleted T cells, or PBMCs.

Using immunoSEQ multiplex PCR, the repertoire was profiled, and TCRdb retains in-frame clones only, with some absent. Of fewer than 300,000 clones listed, approximately 86% are singletons. Germline V gene lookup returns CDR1 MNHEY and CDR2 SVGEGT. The CDR3 is 12 amino acids. Between the trimmed V and J ends, which lost 5 bases and 5 bases, there was a span of 9 bases. Material: peripheral blood. The V gene is TRBV6-2 or TRBV6-3, the J gene TRBJ1-2, with D possibly matching TRBD1 (6 bases). This TCR derives from a woman aged 30 to 39 with acute or convalescent COVID-19. The CDR3 nucleotides read TGTGCCAGCAGTCAGGGACATTATGGCTACACCTTC. As protein: CASSQGHYGYTF.